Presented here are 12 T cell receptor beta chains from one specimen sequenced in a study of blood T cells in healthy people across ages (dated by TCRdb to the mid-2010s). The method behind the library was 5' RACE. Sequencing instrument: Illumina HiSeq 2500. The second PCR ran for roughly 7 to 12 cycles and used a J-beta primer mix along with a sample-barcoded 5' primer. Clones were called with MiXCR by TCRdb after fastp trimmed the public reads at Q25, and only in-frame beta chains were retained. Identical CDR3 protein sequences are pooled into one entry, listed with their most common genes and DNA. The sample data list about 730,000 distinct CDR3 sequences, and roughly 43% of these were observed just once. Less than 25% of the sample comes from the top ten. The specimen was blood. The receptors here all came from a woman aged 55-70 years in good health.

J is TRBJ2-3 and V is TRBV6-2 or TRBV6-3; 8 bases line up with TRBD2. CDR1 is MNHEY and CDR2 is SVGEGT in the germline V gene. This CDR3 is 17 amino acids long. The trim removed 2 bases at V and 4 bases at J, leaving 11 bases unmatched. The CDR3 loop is CASSYRPGGGLSDTQYF. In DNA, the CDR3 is TGTGCCAGCAGTTACCGTCCGGGGGGGGGTCTTTCAGATACGCAGTATTTT.

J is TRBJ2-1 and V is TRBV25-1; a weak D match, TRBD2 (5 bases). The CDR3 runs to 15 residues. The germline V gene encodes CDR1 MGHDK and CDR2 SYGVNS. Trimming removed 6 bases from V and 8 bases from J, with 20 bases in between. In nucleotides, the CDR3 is TGTGCCAGCAGCCCTAAGGTGGGGTGGCGGGATGAGCAGTTCTTC. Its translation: CASSPKVGWRDEQFF.

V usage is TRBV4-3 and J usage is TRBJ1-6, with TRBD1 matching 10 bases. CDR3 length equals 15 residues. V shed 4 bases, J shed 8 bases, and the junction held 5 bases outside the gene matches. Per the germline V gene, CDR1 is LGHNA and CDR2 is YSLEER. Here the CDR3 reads CASSPGTGEDSPLHF. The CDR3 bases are TGCGCCAGCAGCCCCGGGACAGGGGAAGATTCACCCCTCCACTTT.

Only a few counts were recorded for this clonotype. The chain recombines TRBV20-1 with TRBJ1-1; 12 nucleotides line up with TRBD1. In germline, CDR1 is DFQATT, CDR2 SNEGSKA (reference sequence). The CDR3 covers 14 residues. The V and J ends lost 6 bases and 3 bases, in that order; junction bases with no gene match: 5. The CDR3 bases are TGCAGTGCATCCGGGACAGGGGGCCACACTGAAGCTTTCTTT. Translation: CSASGTGGHTEAFF.

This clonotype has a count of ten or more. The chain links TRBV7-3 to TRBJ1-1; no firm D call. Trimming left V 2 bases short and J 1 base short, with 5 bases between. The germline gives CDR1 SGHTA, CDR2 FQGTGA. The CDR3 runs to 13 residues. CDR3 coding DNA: TGTGCCAGCAGCTTAGAGGAGAACACTGAAGCTTTCTTT. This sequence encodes CASSLEENTEAFF.

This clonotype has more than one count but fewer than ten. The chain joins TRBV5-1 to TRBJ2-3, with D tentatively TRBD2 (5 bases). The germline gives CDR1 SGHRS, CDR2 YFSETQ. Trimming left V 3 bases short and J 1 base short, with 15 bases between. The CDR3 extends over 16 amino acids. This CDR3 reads CASSWASGRGTDTQYF. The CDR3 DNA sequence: TGCGCCAGCAGCTGGGCCAGCGGAAGGGGCACAGATACGCAGTATTTT. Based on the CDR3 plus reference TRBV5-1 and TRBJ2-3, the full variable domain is KAGVTQTPRYLIKTRGQQVTLSCSPISGHRSVSWYQQTPGQGLQFLFEYFSETQRNKGNFPGRFSGRQFSNSRSEMNVSTLELGDSALYLCASSWASGRGTDTQYFGPGTRLTVL.

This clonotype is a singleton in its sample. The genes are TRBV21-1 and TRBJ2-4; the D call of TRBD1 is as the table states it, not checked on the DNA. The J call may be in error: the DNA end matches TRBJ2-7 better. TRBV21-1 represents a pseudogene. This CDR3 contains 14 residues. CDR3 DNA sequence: TGTGCCAGCAGCCCCCGGGACAGGTGGGACGAGCAGTACTTC. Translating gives CASSPRDRWDEQYF.

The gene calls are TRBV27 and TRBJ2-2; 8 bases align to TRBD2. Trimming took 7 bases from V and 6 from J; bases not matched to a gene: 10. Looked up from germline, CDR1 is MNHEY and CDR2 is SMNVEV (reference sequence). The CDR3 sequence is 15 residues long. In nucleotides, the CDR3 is TGTGCCAGCACGATGGGCGGGGGGCGATCCGGGGAGCTGTTTTTT. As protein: CASTMGGGRSGELFF.

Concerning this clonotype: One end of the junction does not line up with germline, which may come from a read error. CDR3 DNA: TGCAGTGCAAGAGGAGGGTATGAGGCGAACACTGAAGCTTTCTTT. As protein: CSARGGYEANTEAFF. The V gene is TRBV20-1, the J gene TRBJ1-1, with D hard to call. This CDR3 has 15 amino acids. The germline V gene has CDR1 DFQATT and CDR2 SNEGSKA (reference sequence).

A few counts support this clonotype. The CDR3 protein is CSASIRGGQETQYF. For the CDR3, the DNA is TGCAGTGCTAGTATACGGGGGGGACAAGAGACCCAGTACTTC. This chain connects TRBV20-1 to TRBJ2-5; 8 nucleotides match TRBD2. The CDR3 runs 14 residues. Trimming at V came to 3 bases and at J to 2 bases, leaving 5 bases not matched to a gene. Germline loops: CDR1 DFQATT, CDR2 SNEGSKA (reference sequence).

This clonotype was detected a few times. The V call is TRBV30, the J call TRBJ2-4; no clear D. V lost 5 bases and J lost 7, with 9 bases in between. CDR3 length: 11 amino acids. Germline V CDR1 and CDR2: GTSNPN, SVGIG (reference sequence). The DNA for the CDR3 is TGTGCCTGGCTTAAAGTTAACATTCAGTACTTC. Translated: CAWLKVNIQYF.

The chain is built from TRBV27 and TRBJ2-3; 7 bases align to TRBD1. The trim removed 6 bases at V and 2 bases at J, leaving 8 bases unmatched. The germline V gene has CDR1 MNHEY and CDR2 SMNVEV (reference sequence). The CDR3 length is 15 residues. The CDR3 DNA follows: TGTGCCAGCAGCCGGGACAGCGTCAACACAGATACGCAGTATTTT. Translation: CASSRDSVNTDTQYF.